The rows below give T cell receptor beta chains drawn from one sample of a study of T cells after yellow fever vaccination. TCRdb re-called the 5' RACE reads through MiXCR, storing one row per CDR3 protein. This table has 600,000 to 750,000 distinct CDR3 sequences, 9% to 15% appearing once. This sample comprised PBMCs, obtained on the day of the yellow fever booster vaccination. The receptors were sampled from a man aged 30 to 39 who received the YFV17D yellow fever vaccine. Each CDR3 is given with its conserved first and last residue. The D gene is left open where the match is weak. Expanded clones are given a class, and other clones once, few, many or no size at all.

V	J	D	size	CDR3	DNA
TRBV15	TRBJ2-5	TRBD2	.	CATSGRLAGGLETQYF	TGTGCCACCAGCGGCAGACTAGCGGGAGGGTTAGAGACCCAGTACTTC
TRBV20-1	TRBJ2-1	.	.	CSARGGPGLNEQFF	TGCAGTGCTAGAGGCGGGCCCGGACTCAATGAGCAGTTCTTC
TRBV4-2	TRBJ1-6	.	many	CASSQVKRVLDSPLHF	TGTGCCAGCAGCCAAGTCAAGAGGGTCTTGGATTCACCCCTCCACTTT
TRBV27	TRBJ2-7	.	.	CASSLYPPGERYEQYF	TGTGCCAGCAGTTTATACCCCCCAGGGGAACGCTACGAGCAGTACTTC
TRBV6-6	TRBJ2-7	TRBD1	few	CASSYYRGYEQYF	TGTGCCAGCAGTTACTACAGGGGATACGAGCAGTACTTC
TRBV9	TRBJ2-1	TRBD2	.	CASSAAGTSDNEQFF	TGTGCCAGCAGCGCTGCCGGGACTAGCGACAATGAGCAGTTCTTC
TRBV15	TRBJ2-1	TRBD1	.	CATSRDQQGAFYEQFF	TGTGCCACCAGCAGAGATCAGCAGGGGGCCTTTTATGAGCAGTTCTTC
TRBV7-2	TRBJ2-5	.	.	CASSPGVVETQYF	TGTGCCAGCAGTCCCGGGGTGGTGGAGACCCAGTACTTC
TRBV29-1	TRBJ2-1	.	.	CSVDQGVQFF	TGCAGCGTTGACCAGGGTGTGCAGTTCTTC
TRBV7-2	TRBJ2-5	TRBD2	.	CASSRRPSGREETQYF	TGTGCCAGCAGCCGGAGACCTAGCGGGAGAGAAGAGACCCAGTACTTC
TRBV12-3/TRBV12-4	TRBJ1-3	.	few	CASSLANLNTIYF	TGTGCCAGCAGTTTAGCGAATCTTAACACCATATATTTT
TRBV14	TRBJ1-6	TRBD1	few	CASSPTGRNNSPLHF	TGTGCCAGCAGCCCGACAGGGCGCAATAATTCACCCCTCCACTTT
TRBV6-2/TRBV6-3	TRBJ2-1	.	few	CASSYLTLQPSYNEQFF	TGTGCCAGCAGTTACCTTACACTCCAACCCTCCTACAATGAGCAGTTCTTC
TRBV30	TRBJ2-3	.	.	CAWSKGDTQYF	TGTGCCTGGTCTAAGGGAGATACGCAGTATTTT
TRBV12-3/TRBV12-4	TRBJ2-1	TRBD1	few	CASSSLGTGEQFF	TGTGCCAGCAGTTCTCTTGGGACAGGTGAGCAGTTCTTC
TRBV20-1	TRBJ2-5	TRBD2	.	CSARGGGLVLETQYF	TGCAGTGCTAGAGGGGGGGGACTAGTATTGGAGACCCAGTACTTC
TRBV10-3	TRBJ2-1	.	.	CAISEPGLAIKEQFF	TGTGCCATCAGCGAACCGGGACTCGCTATAAAGGAGCAGTTCTTC
TRBV5-4	TRBJ1-1	TRBD1	few	CASSFYRGEAFF	TGTGCCAGCAGCTTCTACAGGGGCGAGGCTTTCTTT
TRBV7-8	TRBJ2-1	TRBD2	.	CASSLALVAGVNEQFF	TGTGCCAGCAGCTTAGCGCTCGTAGCGGGAGTTAATGAGCAGTTCTTC
TRBV5-1	TRBJ2-2	.	.	CASSLEGDRTGELFF	TGCGCCAGCAGCTTGGAAGGAGACAGGACCGGGGAGCTGTTTTTT
TRBV12-3/TRBV12-4	TRBJ2-7	.	.	CASSVNVRGYEQYF	TGTGCCAGCAGCGTAAACGTGAGGGGGTACGAGCAGTACTTC
TRBV12-3/TRBV12-4	TRBJ2-1	.	.	CASSLTGGQFF	TGTGCCAGCAGTTTAACAGGAGGGCAGTTCTTC
TRBV10-1	TRBJ2-3	.	.	CASSEQLTDTQYF	TGCGCCAGCAGTGAGCAGTTGACAGATACGCAGTATTTT
TRBV12-3/TRBV12-4	TRBJ2-4	.	few	CASSQPLRAKNIQYF	TGTGCCAGCAGCCAACCCCTACGGGCCAAAAACATTCAGTACTTC
TRBV7-2	TRBJ1-2	TRBD1	.	CASSLRQGNGYTF	TGTGCCAGCAGCTTACGACAGGGGAACGGCTACACCTTC
TRBV5-1	TRBJ2-7	.	few	CASSLDGGQGPRYEQYF	TGCGCCAGCAGCTTGGATGGTGGGCAGGGGCCCCGGTACGAGCAGTACTTC
TRBV5-1	TRBJ1-4	.	.	CASSGGSGVEKLFF	TGCGCCAGCAGCGGGGGGTCGGGGGTTGAAAAACTGTTTTTT
TRBV28	TRBJ1-2	.	many	CASSPSGGGANYGYTF	TGTGCCAGCAGTCCCTCCGGTGGAGGAGCTAACTATGGCTACACCTTC
TRBV10-1	TRBJ2-1	.	.	CASSVSGAYNEQFF	TGCGCCAGCAGTGTCAGCGGTGCCTACAATGAGCAGTTCTTC
TRBV19	TRBJ2-7	.	.	CASSIRTRNEQYF	TGTGCCAGTAGTATCAGGACACGGAATGAGCAGTACTTC
TRBV11-2	TRBJ1-2	TRBD1	.	CASSLVFHGRDRGGKDYGYTF	TGTGCCAGCAGCTTAGTGTTTCATGGCCGGGACAGGGGGGGTAAGGACTATGGCTACACCTTC
TRBV7-2	TRBJ2-7	TRBD2	.	CASSLAHSSGYEQYF	TGTGCCAGCAGCTTAGCGCACTCTAGCGGGTACGAGCAGTACTTC
TRBV12-3/TRBV12-4	TRBJ2-7	.	few	CASSSAGYEQYF	TGTGCCAGCAGTTCCGCGGGCTACGAGCAGTACTTC
TRBV18	TRBJ2-7	.	few	CASSPGRGEFTEQYF	TGTGCCAGCTCACCGGGCCGGGGAGAATTTACCGAGCAGTACTTC
TRBV3-1	TRBJ2-1	TRBD2	few	CASSQDRGETSAYNEQFF	TGTGCCAGCAGCCAAGATAGGGGGGAGACTAGCGCTTACAATGAGCAGTTCTTC
TRBV7-2	TRBJ2-7	TRBD2	many	CASSFSGLAGGEQYF	TGTGCCAGCAGCTTTAGCGGCCTAGCGGGAGGCGAGCAGTACTTC
TRBV9	TRBJ2-2	.	few	CASSEYYTTGELFF	TGTGCCAGCAGCGAATATTACACCACCGGGGAGCTGTTTTTT
TRBV7-8	TRBJ1-2	.	few	CASSRPGFYGYTF	TGTGCCAGCAGCCGTCCGGGATTCTATGGCTACACCTTC
TRBV5-4	TRBJ2-2	.	.	CASSLTGKTGELFF	TGTGCCAGCAGCTTGACCGGGAAAACCGGGGAGCTGTTTTTT
TRBV20-1	TRBJ2-5	.	.	CSASTSREETQYF	TGCAGTGCTAGTACCTCCAGAGAAGAGACCCAGTACTTC
TRBV20-1	TRBJ2-1	TRBD2	.	CSARDPSEAGGSRNELFF	TGCAGTGCTAGAGACCCCTCCGAGGCGGGAGGAAGTCGCAATGAGCTGTTCTTC
TRBV6-2/TRBV6-3	TRBJ2-2	.	few	CASSPGGVGELFF	TGTGCCAGCAGCCCGGGGGGCGTCGGGGAGCTGTTTTTT
TRBV29-1	TRBJ2-3	.	.	CSADTPRTPSTDTQYF	TGCAGCGCCGACACCCCACGGACTCCGAGCACAGATACGCAGTATTTT
TRBV25-1	TRBJ2-5	.	few	CASSDVGTLYF	TGTGCCAGCAGTGATGTTGGGACCCTGTACTTC
TRBV12-3/TRBV12-4	TRBJ2-7	.	few	CASSFTGMTSYEQYF	TGTGCCAGCAGTTTTACAGGCATGACCTCCTACGAGCAGTACTTC
TRBV7-9	TRBJ2-3	TRBD1	.	CASIRDSADTQYF	TGTGCCAGCATCCGGGACAGTGCAGATACGCAGTATTTT
TRBV2	TRBJ2-7	.	few	CASSGAEYEQYF	TGTGCCAGCAGTGGTGCGGAATACGAGCAGTACTTC
TRBV5-1	TRBJ2-7	.	few	CASSSQTGPRYEQYF	TGCGCCAGCAGCTCCCAAACAGGGCCGAGATACGAGCAGTACTTC
TRBV5-1	TRBJ2-5	TRBD2	few	CASSSTSGRGPETQYF	TGCGCCAGCAGCTCGACTAGCGGGAGGGGTCCGGAGACCCAGTACTTC
TRBV18	TRBJ1-3	.	.	CASSRDTGISGNTIYF	TGTGCCAGCTCCCGTGACACAGGGATCTCTGGAAACACCATATATTTT
TRBV6-2/TRBV6-3	TRBJ2-1	.	.	CASSPGVRGGNEQFF	TGTGCCAGCAGCCCCGGCGTCCGAGGGGGCAATGAGCAGTTCTTC
TRBV12-3/TRBV12-4	TRBJ2-4	TRBD2	.	CASRSGRAKNIQYF	TGTGCCAGCAGGAGCGGGAGGGCCAAAAACATTCAGTACTTC
TRBV11-2	TRBJ2-3	TRBD2	.	CASSLDEVGLAGGRTDTQYF	TGTGCCAGCAGCTTAGACGAGGTGGGACTAGCGGGAGGGCGCACAGATACGCAGTATTTT
TRBV7-6	TRBJ2-3	TRBD2	.	CASSFRLGTSGTDTQYF	TGTGCCAGCAGCTTTCGGTTAGGGACTAGCGGCACAGATACGCAGTATTTT
TRBV5-1	TRBJ1-2	TRBD1	.	CASSEPGQGYTF	TGCGCCAGCAGCGAACCGGGACAGGGCTACACCTTC